Each of the 30 T cell receptor beta chains below was sequenced from the same sample in a study of blood T cell repertoires in COVID-19. Produced via immunoSEQ multiplex PCR; TCRdb's table is partial and in-frame only. The repertoire holds around 150,000 clones, with about 86% as singletons. The sample comprised peripheral blood. These receptors originate from a woman between 55 and 75 years old with acute or convalescent COVID-19.

A remark on this clone: The same CDR3 arises from other DNA sequences in this sample as well. V usage is TRBV18 and J usage is TRBJ1-2; D perhaps matches TRBD1 (6 bases). The germline V and J ends were trimmed by 3 bases and 2 bases, with 7 bases remaining between them. Germline lookup yields CDR1 KGHSH and CDR2 LQKENI. The CDR3 sequence is 13 residues long. CDR3 DNA sequence: TGTGCCAGCTCACCGGACAGAAACTATGGCTACACCTTC. This sequence encodes CASSPDRNYGYTF.

This chain connects TRBV6-4 to TRBJ2-4; D perhaps matches TRBD1 (5 bases). The germline gives CDR1 MRHNA, CDR2 SNTAGT. The CDR3 consists of 15 residues. CDR3 nucleotides: TGTGCGGGGCCTAGGAGATTATTAGCCAAAAACATTCAGTACTTC. Translation: CAGPRRLLAKNIQYF.

The chain joins TRBV7-2 to TRBJ1-2, with TRBD1 matching over 8 bases. The CDR3 spans 15 residues. CDR1 and CDR2 (germline): SGHTA, FQGNSA. Trimming at V came to 5 bases and at J to 0 bases, leaving 5 bases not matched to a gene. In nucleotides, the CDR3 is TGTGCCAGCAGCGAGGACAGGGAGACTAACTATGGCTACACCTTC. Protein sequence: CASSEDRETNYGYTF.

The rearrangement uses TRBV7-8 and TRBJ2-1; TRBD2 matches 8 bases. There are 16 residues in the CDR3. From germline, CDR1 is SGHVS and CDR2 FQNEAQ. After removal of 0 bases from V and 2 bases from J, the junction contained 3 bases not matched to a gene. For the CDR3, the DNA is TGTGCCAGCAGCTTAGCGGCGGGAGGAACCTACAATGAGCAGTTCTTC. This encodes CASSLAAGGTYNEQFF.

Of note for this clone: In the same sample, other DNA sequences code for this CDR3. The gene calls are TRBV27 and TRBJ2-7; D remains ambiguous. Trimming shortened V by 4 bases and J by 3 bases, and 4 bases separated the two germline ends. CDR3 length: 11 amino acids. In germline, CDR1 is MNHEY, CDR2 SMNVEV (reference sequence). This CDR3 is CASSSIYEQYF. The CDR3 DNA reads TGTGCCAGCAGTTCCATCTACGAGCAGTACTTC.

CDR3: CASSLNRGVNSPLHF. The CDR3 region has the DNA TGTGCCAGCAGTTTAAACAGGGGTGTAAATTCACCCCTCCACTTT. The V call is TRBV28, the J call TRBJ1-6; 7 bases match TRBD1. The CDR3 sequence is 15 residues long. Per germline, CDR1 MDHEN and CDR2 SYDVKM. V lost 2 bases, J lost 7 bases, and 5 bases stayed unmatched.

This clone has more than one count but fewer than ten. V is TRBV28 and J is TRBJ2-7, with 9 bases fitting TRBD1. The CDR3 covers 14 residues. V trimming: 6 bases; J trimming: 2 bases; junction bases outside the gene matches: 5. Looked up from germline, CDR1 is MDHEN and CDR2 is SYDVKM. The CDR3 loop is CASRKTGGTYEQYF. The DNA of the CDR3 is TGTGCCAGCAGGAAGACAGGGGGGACCTACGAGCAGTACTTC.

The chain is built from TRBV7-9 and TRBJ1-3; the D gene is possibly TRBD1 (5 bases). Between the trimmed V and J ends, which lost 1 base and 1 base, there was a span of 8 bases. The CDR3 is 15 residues long. Germline CDR1 is SEHNR and CDR2 is FQNEAQ (reference sequence). CDR3 bases: TGTGCCAGCAGCTTAGTTCAGGGTTCTGGAAACACCATATATTTT. This gives the protein CASSLVQGSGNTIYF.

The rearrangement joins TRBV28 to TRBJ2-2, with 7 bases fitting TRBD2. Germline CDR1 is MDHEN and CDR2 is SYDVKM. The J segment lost 7 bases and the V segment lost 4 bases, leaving 6 bases of the junction unmatched. The length of the CDR3 is 14 residues. CDR3 sequence: CASSSPGGSGELFF. The DNA for the CDR3 is TGTGCCAGCAGTTCACCGGGAGGAAGCGGGGAGCTGTTTTTT. The complete variable domain, with remaining parts taken from reference TRBV28 and TRBJ2-2, reads DVKVTQSSRYLVKRTGEKVFLECVQDMDHENMFWYRQDPGLGLRLIYFSYDVKMKEKGDIPEGYSVSREKKERFSLILESASTNQTSMYLCASSSPGGSGELFFGEGSRLTVL.

The rearrangement links TRBV4-2 to TRBJ2-5; a weak D match, TRBD2 (6 bases). Trimming left V 1 base short and J 4 bases short, with 16 bases between. This CDR3 comprises 16 residues. Germline-derived CDR1 and CDR2 are LGHNA and YNFKEQ. DNA for the CDR3: TGTGCCAGCAGCCAAGCCAGTACTAGCAGTCGAGAGACCCAGTACTTC. Protein: CASSQASTSSRETQYF.

This clone was found once. The rearrangement links TRBV4-2 to TRBJ2-5; 8 bases agree with TRBD2. The germline gives CDR1 LGHNA, CDR2 YNFKEQ. The CDR3 runs to 17 residues. Losses at the gene ends were 1 base for V and 2 bases for J; bases not matched to a gene: 9. CDR3 residues: CASSQARSGGLQETQYF. CDR3 bases: TGTGCCAGCAGCCAAGCCCGGAGCGGGGGACTTCAAGAGACCCAGTACTTC.

V usage is TRBV11-3 and J usage is TRBJ2-3; D perhaps matches TRBD2 (7 bases). This CDR3 has 18 amino acids. Germline CDR1 and CDR2: SGHNT and YENEEA. V was shortened by 5 bases and J by 4 bases, with 25 bases between the two germline ends. CDR3 nucleotide sequence: TGTGCCAGCAGCCCGAGGGGGGTATCCCCGGGAGGCGCAGATACGCAGTATTTT. The encoded protein is CASSPRGVSPGGADTQYF.

The chain is built from TRBV11-3 and TRBJ2-3; 11 bases map to TRBD2. Germline V lookup: CDR1 SGHNT, CDR2 YENEEA. The length of the CDR3 is 16 residues. Trimming cost V 1 base and J 2 bases; bases outside gene matches: 2. CDR3: CASSLGLAGTTDTQYF. CDR3 coding DNA: TGTGCCAGCAGCTTAGGACTAGCGGGAACCACAGATACGCAGTATTTT. Together with reference TRBV11-3 and TRBJ2-3, the CDR3 gives the full variable domain: EAGVVQSPRYKIIEKKQPVAFWCNPISGHNTLYWYLQNLGQGPELLIRYENEEAVDDSQLPKDRFSAERLKGVDSTLKIQPAELGDSAVYLCASSLGLAGTTDTQYFGPGTRLTVL.

The chain uses TRBV23-1 and TRBJ1-1; D is ambiguous. TRBV23-1 belongs to the ORF category, with a function that is uncertain. The CDR3 runs to 18 residues. V lost 0 bases to trimming and J lost 1 base, with 18 bases between them. The chain's CDR3 is CASSQSAKTPGRNTEAFF. As DNA, the CDR3 is TGCGCCAGCAGTCAATCGGCAAAAACCCCCGGGAGGAACACTGAAGCTTTCTTT.

This chain joins TRBV5-1 and TRBJ1-5, with TRBD1 matching over 7 bases. The germline CDR1 and CDR2 sequences are SGHRS and YFSETQ. The CDR3 has 18 residues. The ends lost 4 bases at V and 1 base at J; junction bases unmatched: 14. CDR3 DNA: TGCGCCAGCAGCCCACTACCTCAACAGGGGATAAGCAATCAGCCCCAGCATTTT. Protein product: CASSPLPQQGISNQPQHF. Together with reference TRBV5-1 and TRBJ1-5, the CDR3 gives the full variable domain: KAGVTQTPRYLIKTRGQQVTLSCSPISGHRSVSWYQQTPGQGLQFLFEYFSETQRNKGNFPGRFSGRQFSNSRSEMNVSTLELGDSALYLCASSPLPQQGISNQPQHFGDGTRLSIL.

This rearrangement joins TRBV19 to TRBJ2-7; perhaps TRBD1 as D (5 bases). CDR1 is LNHDA and CDR2 is SQIVND in the germline V gene (reference sequence). Trimming cost V 3 bases and J 7 bases, with 19 bases left between them. The CDR3 runs 15 residues. The CDR3 sequence is CASSIEKTRVGEQYF. The DNA of the CDR3 is TGTGCCAGTAGTATTGAGAAGACCAGGGTCGGAGAGCAGTACTTC.

The J gene is TRBJ2-1, the V gene TRBV7-3, with 8 bases that match TRBD2. J gave up 5 bases and V 5 bases, and 8 bases lay outside the gene matches. Germline-derived CDR1 and CDR2 are SGHTA and FQGTGA. The CDR3 has 15 residues. This CDR3 reads CASSAREGPDNEQFF. As DNA, the CDR3 is TGTGCCAGCAGCGCTCGGGAGGGCCCCGACAATGAGCAGTTCTTC.

V usage is TRBV19 and J usage is TRBJ1-4; 9 nucleotides align to TRBD1. CDR3 length equals 13 residues. V was pared by 8 bases and J by 8 bases, with 6 bases of the junction left unmatched. The germline gives CDR1 LNHDA, CDR2 SQIVND (reference sequence). The DNA of the CDR3 is TGTGCCAGTGGGACAGGGTATGTGGAAAAACTGTTTTTT. It translates to CASGTGYVEKLFF.

This chain uses TRBV5-4 with TRBJ1-4; 10 positions match TRBD1. Germline V gene lookup returns CDR1 SGHNT and CDR2 YYREEE (reference sequence). The ends lost 1 base at V and 8 bases at J; junction bases unmatched: 5. There are 15 residues in the CDR3. The CDR3 DNA is TGTGCCAGCAGCTTGAGGACAGGGGGAGAGGAAAAACTGTTTTTT. Encoded protein: CASSLRTGGEEKLFF.

With regard to this clone: The same CDR3 arises from other DNA sequences in this sample as well. V gene TRBV28 combines with J gene TRBJ1-1; D gene unclear. The CDR3 extends over 12 amino acids. Trimming cost V 3 bases and J 4 bases, with 6 bases left between them. Germline CDR1 is MDHEN and CDR2 is SYDVKM. CDR3 DNA sequence: TGTGCCAGCAGTTTTTCCAGCACTGAAGCTTTCTTT. This encodes CASSFSSTEAFF.

This sequence joins TRBV19 and TRBJ1-1; D not certain. Trimming shortened V by 3 bases and J by 1 base, and 12 bases separated the two germline ends. Germline V gives CDR1 LNHDA, CDR2 SQIVND (reference sequence). CDR3 length: 15 residues. The CDR3 sequence is CASSIVGGGNTEAFF. For the CDR3, the DNA is TGTGCCAGTAGTATTGTGGGCGGAGGGAACACTGAAGCTTTCTTT.

The chain combines TRBV19 with TRBJ2-5, with TRBD1 identical over 7 bases. CDR1 and CDR2 (germline): LNHDA, SQIVND (reference sequence). CDR3 length equals 15 residues. With 6 bases clipped from V and 3 bases from J, the junction kept 10 bases outside the gene matches. The CDR3 loop reads CASSLTGVGKETQYF. CDR3 in DNA: TGTGCCAGTAGCTTAACAGGGGTGGGGAAAGAGACCCAGTACTTC.

V and J are TRBV28 and TRBJ1-2; 12 bases fit TRBD1. J lost 5 bases, V lost 2 bases, and 12 bases had no gene match. Per germline, CDR1 MDHEN and CDR2 SYDVKM. CDR3 length: 18 amino acids. CDR3 loop: CASSLDGTGGLLQYGYTF. The DNA of the CDR3 is TGTGCCAGCAGTTTAGACGGGACAGGGGGCTTGTTACAGTATGGCTACACCTTC.

The chain combines TRBV18 with TRBJ2-2; D remains ambiguous. This CDR3 is 15 amino acids long. The V end was cut by 4 bases, the J end by 0 bases, with 9 bases between. Germline CDR1 and CDR2: KGHSH and LQKENI. The DNA of the CDR3 is TGTGCCAGCTCACTCTTAACAACGAACACCGGGGAGCTGTTTTTT. Its translation: CASSLLTTNTGELFF. The variable domain in full, completed from reference TRBV18 and TRBJ2-2, reads NAGVMQNPRHLVRRRGQEARLRCSPMKGHSHVYWYRQLPEEGLKFMVYLQKENIIDESGMPKERFSAEFPKEGPSILRIQQVVRGDSAAYFCASSLLTTNTGELFFGEGSRLTVL.

This clone has a handful of counts. J is TRBJ2-3 and V is TRBV7-9, with D perhaps matching TRBD2 (6 bases). The V and J ends lost 11 bases and 2 bases respectively, with 11 bases between them. This CDR3 contains 12 residues. Germline values: CDR1 SEHNR, CDR2 FQNEAQ (reference sequence). The CDR3 spells CAVGGFTDTQYF. The CDR3 DNA is TGTGCCGTCGGGGGATTCACAGATACGCAGTATTTT.

V is TRBV4-3 and J is TRBJ1-2, with D tentatively TRBD1 (6 bases). Germline V gene sequence: CDR1 LGHNA, CDR2 YSLEER. The CDR3 runs 15 residues. Deletions cut 0 bases from V and 4 bases from J, with 12 bases between. The CDR3 protein is CASSQDADRSYGYTF. Here the CDR3 DNA reads TGCGCCAGCAGCCAAGACGCCGACAGGTCCTATGGCTACACCTTC.

This chain uses TRBV18 with TRBJ2-2, with 11 nucleotides matching TRBD2. The CDR3 runs 16 residues. The trim removed 6 bases at V and 4 bases at J, leaving 7 bases unmatched. The germline gives CDR1 KGHSH, CDR2 LQKENI. The CDR3 spells CASSPIAGGPTGELFF. CDR3 nucleotides: TGTGCCAGCTCGCCTATAGCGGGAGGGCCCACCGGGGAGCTGTTTTTT. The full variable domain, in which reference TRBV18 and TRBJ2-2 provide the parts outside the CDR3, is NAGVMQNPRHLVRRRGQEARLRCSPMKGHSHVYWYRQLPEEGLKFMVYLQKENIIDESGMPKERFSAEFPKEGPSILRIQQVVRGDSAAYFCASSPIAGGPTGELFFGEGSRLTVL.

CDR3 amino acids: CASLAGHQETQYF. CDR3 sequence (DNA): TGTGCCAGCTTAGCGGGACACCAAGAGACCCAGTACTTC. The V call is TRBV18, the J call TRBJ2-5, with 8 bases identical to TRBD2. Trimming removed 7 bases from V and 0 bases from J; junction bases left unmatched: 1. There are 13 residues in the CDR3. Germline V gives CDR1 KGHSH, CDR2 LQKENI.

The gene calls are TRBV6-5 and TRBJ2-7; 7 nucleotides line up with TRBD1. The CDR3 is 13 amino acids. Trimming cost V 6 bases and J 6 bases; bases outside gene matches: 8. Germline loops: CDR1 MNHEY, CDR2 SVGAGI. As DNA, the CDR3 is TGTGCCAGCAGCCCCGGACAGGTTGGCGAGCAGTACTTC. Its protein is CASSPGQVGEQYF.

The chain employs TRBV6-5 and TRBJ2-5; maybe TRBD2 (5 bases). The CDR3 runs 12 residues. CDR1 MNHEY and CDR2 SVGAGI come from the germline V gene. V was pared by 8 bases and J by 6 bases, with 13 bases between. This CDR3 is CASLAGHQTQYF. The CDR3 nucleotides read TGTGCCAGCCTCGCGGGCCATCAGACCCAGTACTTC.